The rows below give T cell receptor beta chains drawn from one sample of a study of blood T cells in healthy people across ages. TCRdb passed the 5' RACE reads through MiXCR, listing each CDR3 protein once. The table includes 1.5 million to 2 million distinct CDR3 sequences, under 30% detected once. Source material: blood. The source is a woman aged 30 to 39 in good health. Each CDR3 is given with its conserved first and last residue. D genes are given only for firm matches. Clone size is shown for a subset of rows, as once, few, many or a class of expanded clone.

cdr3_nt	cdr3_aa	clone_size	d_call	v_call	j_call
TGTGCCAGCAGCCAGGGACTAGTTGTCGGTGAGCAGTTCTTC	CASSQGLVVGEQFF	few	TRBD2	TRBV5-6	TRBJ2-1
TGCAGTGCTCCCTGGGGGAACACGGGATACAATACGCAGTATTTT	CSAPWGNTGYNTQYF	few	.	TRBV20-1	TRBJ2-3
TGTGCTAGCAGCGTCCTAGTAGGCACAGATACGCAGTATTTT	CASSVLVGTDTQYF	.	.	TRBV7-9	TRBJ2-3
TGCAGTGCTAGTAGGACAGGAAGAGGTGGCTACACCTTC	CSASRTGRGGYTF	.	TRBD1	TRBV20-1	TRBJ1-2
TGCGCCAGCAGCTTCGAAGAAGGCTACGAGCAGTACTTC	CASSFEEGYEQYF	few	.	TRBV5-1	TRBJ2-7
TGTGCCAGCAGTGCCACGGGGACAGGGCCTAGGGAGACCCAGTACTTC	CASSATGTGPRETQYF	.	TRBD1	TRBV28	TRBJ2-5
TGTGCCTGGAGTGGGCAGGGGGTCGATGAGCAGTTCTTC	CAWSGQGVDEQFF	.	TRBD1	TRBV30	TRBJ2-1
TGTGCCAGCAGAATAACCGGGACAAGTTATGAAAAACTGTTTTTT	CASRITGTSYEKLFF	few	.	TRBV6-2/TRBV6-3	TRBJ1-4
TGTGCCACCAGCCTAGCGGAATACAATGAGCAGTTCTTC	CATSLAEYNEQFF	many	TRBD2	TRBV10-3	TRBJ2-1
TGTGCCTCTCGGGACCCCCCGGAGGATACGCAGTATTTT	CASRDPPEDTQYF	.	.	TRBV14	TRBJ2-3
TGCAGCGTTGAAGATAACGACCCGAGCAGCACCGGGGAGCTGTTTTTT	CSVEDNDPSSTGELFF	.	.	TRBV29-1	TRBJ2-2
TGCGCCAGCAGCCAAGCGGGGGGGCCCAGTTCGCATGAGCAGTTCTTC	CASSQAGGPSSHEQFF	few	TRBD2	TRBV3-1	TRBJ2-1
TGTGCCAGCAGTCCTCAGGAGAGAACTAATGAAAAACTGTTTTTT	CASSPQERTNEKLFF	.	.	TRBV12-3/TRBV12-4	TRBJ1-4
TGTGCCAGTAGTATCAGGACGTCCTCCTACGAGCAGTACTTC	CASSIRTSSYEQYF	.	.	TRBV19	TRBJ2-7
TGTGCCAGCAGTTTATCGCACCCTTCTTCTGAAGCTTTCTTT	CASSLSHPSSEAFF	.	.	TRBV27	TRBJ1-1
TGCGCCAGCAGCCCCGGCGGGGGGAGTCGATCCTATGGCTACACCTTC	CASSPGGGSRSYGYTF	many	.	TRBV5-1	TRBJ1-2
TGCAGCGTTGGGACCGCTAACTATGGCTGCACCTTC	CSVGTANYGCTF	few	.	TRBV29-1	TRBJ1-2
TGTGCCAGCAGGAGACAGGGGGCTACCTATGGCTACACCTTC	CASRRQGATYGYTF	.	TRBD1	TRBV28	TRBJ1-2
TGTGCCAGCACGCTCGGAGGGACCTACGAGCAGTACTTC	CASTLGGTYEQYF	few	.	TRBV2	TRBJ2-7
TGTGCCAGCAGTTTTTCAGGGTCTCAAACAGATACGCAGTATTTT	CASSFSGSQTDTQYF	many	.	TRBV12-3/TRBV12-4	TRBJ2-3
TGTGCCAGCAGTTTATCGTCAAGGGGCGAAGAAAAACTGTTTTTT	CASSLSSRGEEKLFF	.	.	TRBV28	TRBJ1-4
TGTGCCAGCTCACCAAATTTAGATGGGGCTGAGCAGTTCTTC	CASSPNLDGAEQFF	few	.	TRBV18	TRBJ2-1
TGTGCCAGCCCGGGACTTCTATACGAGCAGTACTTC	CASPGLLYEQYF	.	.	TRBV28	TRBJ2-7
TGTGCCAGCAGTTCCCCGGTGCGGGACAATGAGCAGTTCTTC	CASSSPVRDNEQFF	.	.	TRBV27	TRBJ2-1
TGTGCCAGCAGGTGGACAGGGGACTCCTACGAGCAGTACTTC	CASRWTGDSYEQYF	few	TRBD1	TRBV27	TRBJ2-7
TGTGCCAGCAGCCAACAACCCTATGACTTTGGCGGTTCGGGTACAGATACGCAGTATTTT	CASSQQPYDFGGSGTDTQYF	.	.	TRBV7-2	TRBJ2-3
TGCAGTGCAAGCCTTAGCGGGAGTCGGTACGAGCAGTACTTC	CSASLSGSRYEQYF	few	TRBD2	TRBV20-1	TRBJ2-7
TGCAGTGTGACTAGCGGTGGGGATACGCAGTATTTT	CSVTSGGDTQYF	once	TRBD2	TRBV20-1	TRBJ2-3
TGCGCCAGCAGTGTGGGTATTCCCTACGAGCAGTACTTC	CASSVGIPYEQYF	many	.	TRBV10-1	TRBJ2-7
TGCAGCGTTGTTGGCACCAACACTGAAGCTTTCTTT	CSVVGTNTEAFF	.	.	TRBV29-1	TRBJ1-1
TGTGCCAGCAGTGTACGAAGTAATTCACCCCTCCACTTT	CASSVRSNSPLHF	few	.	TRBV12-3/TRBV12-4	TRBJ1-6
TGTGCCAGCAGTGGACTCCCCGGCCCAGATACGCAGTATTTT	CASSGLPGPDTQYF	few	.	TRBV2	TRBJ2-3
TGCAGTGCTAGATCCGCGGGGGGGCTCTACGAGCAGTACTTC	CSARSAGGLYEQYF	.	TRBD2	TRBV20-1	TRBJ2-7
TGTGCCACCAGCAGAGCGTATGAGGAGCAGTACTTC	CATSRAYEEQYF	few	.	TRBV15	TRBJ2-7
TGTGCCAGCAGCCAACATCTCTGGACAGGGGATCGCACCGGGGAGCTGTTTTTT	CASSQHLWTGDRTGELFF	few	TRBD1	TRBV14	TRBJ2-2
TGTGCCAGCAGCATAACACCGGGGGGCCGCTACGAGCAGTACTTC	CASSITPGGRYEQYF	few	.	TRBV7-2	TRBJ2-7
TGCAGTGCTAGAGAAACTCCCACTGAAGCTTTCTTT	CSARETPTEAFF	few	.	TRBV20-1	TRBJ1-1
TGTGCCAGCAGCTTCCCCCCACACCAGGGGATCCATTCACCCCTCCACTTT	CASSFPPHQGIHSPLHF	.	.	TRBV5-5	TRBJ1-6
TGTGCCAGCAGTTTCTGGGGGACATCTAACTATGGCTACACCTTC	CASSFWGTSNYGYTF	.	.	TRBV12-3/TRBV12-4	TRBJ1-2
TGCAGTGCCCCCCTGGGAGCGGGAGGGCCCGAGACCCAGTACTTC	CSAPLGAGGPETQYF	.	TRBD2	TRBV20-1	TRBJ2-5
TGTGCCAGCCCCAAAGCCCGGGGGGACTCTGGGGCCAACGTCCGGACTTTC	CASPKARGDSGANVRTF	.	TRBD2	TRBV9	TRBJ2-6
TGCAGTGCTACCACTAACGAGGGGACAGGGGGCTGGGGCAATCAGCCCCAGCATTTT	CSATTNEGTGGWGNQPQHF	.	TRBD1	TRBV20-1	TRBJ1-5
TGTGCCAGCAGCCAGGATGACAGGGAGGAAGACGGCTACACCTTC	CASSQDDREEDGYTF	.	TRBD1	TRBV3-1	TRBJ1-2
TGTGCCACCAGCGGGGGACAGCCATCGACATATACGCAGTATTTT	CATSGGQPSTYTQYF	.	TRBD1	TRBV15	TRBJ2-3
TGCGCCAGCAGCTTGAAGACAGGGGTGGATCCTGAAGCTTTCTTT	CASSLKTGVDPEAFF	few	TRBD1	TRBV5-1	TRBJ1-1
TGCGCCAGCAGCTTGTACCCTAATCAGCCCCAGCATTTT	CASSLYPNQPQHF	many	.	TRBV5-1	TRBJ1-5